This T cell receptor beta chain emerged from a study of blood T cell repertoires in COVID-19. Study summary: There were acute and convalescent COVID-19 samples, and they came from the United States, Italy and Spain.

This CDR3 is 13 amino acids long. The V end lost 1 base, the J end lost 7 bases, and 7 bases lay between the germline ends. The germline gives CDR1 ENHRY, CDR2 SYGVKD. Authors' methods: Reference gene primer amplification gave estimated nucleated cell counts. Sequenced by immunoSEQ multiplex PCR; TCRdb stores in-frame clones only, minus some. The V and J calls and clone size were taken over from that table, and D and trimming were inferred from the DNA. The sample has a few hundred thousand clones, 85% to 90% seen once. This receptor was obtained from a woman aged 18-30 years who had recovered from COVID-19. The chain uses TRBV10-3 and TRBJ1-4; D is unresolved. The sample was PBMCs or T cells enriched from blood (not recorded which). CDR3 sequence reads: CAISELEVEKLFF. In DNA, the CDR3 is TGTGCCATCAGTGAGTTAGAGGTTGAAAAACTGTTTTTT.